Listed below are T cell receptor beta chains from one sample, sequenced in a study of T cell responses to AZD1222 COVID-19 vaccine. Assay: immunoSEQ multiplex PCR; the TCRdb copy retains only in-frame clones and omits some. The sample holds 150,000 to 200,000 clones, 92% seen once. The input for sequencing was peripheral blood, taken 28 days after the second AZD1222 dose. The source is an adult who received the AZD1222 COVID-19 vaccine. The CDR3 runs from the conserved cysteine through the conserved F or W. The order of the fields is J gene, clone size, V gene, D gene, CDR3 DNA, CDR3 protein. The D gene is left open where the match is weak. Expanded clones get a size class; other rows say once, few or many, or leave the size out.

>TRBJ1-6|.|TRBV7-9|TRBD1
TGTGCCAGCAGCGCGGGACAGTTCAATTCACCCCTCCACTTT
CASSAGQFNSPLHF
>TRBJ2-5|.|TRBV27|.
TGTGCCAGCGCGCCCTTAGGGGTAGAGACCCAGTACTTC
CASAPLGVETQYF
>TRBJ1-2|.|TRBV12-5|TRBD1
TGTGCTAGTGGTTTTAGTGGGACAGGTCGGTTCGACTATGGCTACACCTTC
CASGFSGTGRFDYGYTF
>TRBJ2-4|.|TRBV19|.
TGTGCCAGTAGTATCTACTGGGAGGTAGCCAAAAACATTCAGTACTTC
CASSIYWEVAKNIQYF
>TRBJ1-2|.|TRBV6-1|.
TGTGCCAGCAGTGAAGGATGGTCGGGACCAACTAACTATGGCTACACCTTC
CASSEGWSGPTNYGYTF
>TRBJ1-1|.|TRBV5-4|.
TGTGCCAGCGGAACTGAAGCTTTCTTT
CASGTEAFF
>TRBJ1-1|.|TRBV24-1|.
TGTGCCACCAGTGACCTGGACAGAGACACTGAAGCTTTCTTT
CATSDLDRDTEAFF
>TRBJ2-7|once|TRBV14|.
TGTGCCAGCAGCCAAGATACTCAGTTGGGACGGAGATCTTACGAGCAGTACTTC
CASSQDTQLGRRSYEQYF
>TRBJ1-2|.|TRBV5-1|TRBD1
TGCGCCAGCAGCTTGGTGGGACAGGGTTTTGGCTACACCTTC
CASSLVGQGFGYTF
>TRBJ1-2|.|TRBV19|TRBD1
TGTGCCAGTAAACCGGGACAGGGTTCCGCTGGCTACACCTTC
CASKPGQGSAGYTF
>TRBJ1-2|.|TRBV7-9|.
TGTGCCAGCAGCTTAGAACGTCTCTATGGCTACACCTTC
CASSLERLYGYTF
>TRBJ1-2|.|TRBV5-1|.
TGCGCCAGCAGCTTTGAAACAGGGAGCTATGGCTACACCTTC
CASSFETGSYGYTF
>TRBJ2-3|once|TRBV7-2|.
TGTGCCAGCAGCTCGCGGACGGAGAACACAGATACGCAGTATTTT
CASSSRTENTDTQYF
>TRBJ2-2|.|TRBV2|.
TGTGCCAGCTCGCAGAAGGGTGGATCGGGGGAGCTGTTTTTT
CASSQKGGSGELFF
>TRBJ1-5|.|TRBV7-8|.
TGTGCCAGCAGCCTGTTGGACAGAAATCAGCCCCAGCATTTT
CASSLLDRNQPQHF
>TRBJ2-1|.|TRBV5-8|TRBD2
TGTGCCAGCAGTAGACTAGCGGGGGCCTACAATGAGCAGTTCTTC
CASSRLAGAYNEQFF
>TRBJ2-7|few|TRBV6-5|.
TGTGCCAGCAGTTACAGGGGATCCGTCTACGAGCAGTACTTC
CASSYRGSVYEQYF
>TRBJ2-5|.|TRBV21-1|.
TGTGCCAGCAGCATGCGTAGACTAGCGGGGGTAGAGACCCAGTACTTC
CASSMRRLAGVETQYF
>TRBJ1-6|few|TRBV6-5|.
TGTGCCAGCAGTTATAACTACAGGGAGGATTCACCCCTCCACTTT
CASSYNYREDSPLHF
>TRBJ1-3|.|TRBV7-9|.
TGTGCCAGCAGCGCCCTCCCGCGACCCTACTCTGGAAACACCATATATTTT
CASSALPRPYSGNTIYF
>TRBJ2-7|.|TRBV6-5|.
TGTGCCAGCCAAGCGGACAGCAGCTCCTACGAGCAGTACTTC
CASQADSSSYEQYF
>TRBJ2-1|.|TRBV7-2|.
TGTGCCAGCAGCTTTAGGAGCTCCTACAATGAGCAGTTCTTC
CASSFRSSYNEQFF
>TRBJ2-2|.|TRBV3-1/TRBV3-2|.
TGTGCCAGCAGCCAAGAGTTAATCGGGGAGCTGTTTTTT
CASSQELIGELFF
>TRBJ2-1|.|TRBV18|.
TGTGCCAGCTCACCAACCTACGGGAGAGACAATGAGCAGTTCTTC
CASSPTYGRDNEQFF
>TRBJ1-1|.|TRBV29-1|.
TGCAGCGTTAAATTAGGCGACACCATGAACACTGAAGCTTTCTTT
CSVKLGDTMNTEAFF
>TRBJ2-3|.|TRBV27|.
TGTGCCAGCAGTTTACGGGGGCCATACACAGATACGCAGTATTTT
CASSLRGPYTDTQYF
>TRBJ1-2|.|TRBV18|.
TGTGCCAGCTCACCGGACGGAAACTATGGCTACACCTTC
CASSPDGNYGYTF
>TRBJ1-4|once|TRBV12-3/TRBV12-4|TRBD1
TGTGCCAGCATAGGACAGGAGAATGAAAAACTGTTTTTT
CASIGQENEKLFF
>TRBJ1-2|.|TRBV6-5|TRBD1
TGTGCCAGCAGTCCCTCCCGACAGGGGGCGAGCGGCTACACCTTC
CASSPSRQGASGYTF
>TRBJ1-4|once|TRBV2|.
TGTGCCAGCAGTGATTTCGGGCTAGAAAAACTGTTTTTT
CASSDFGLEKLFF
>TRBJ2-7|few|TRBV6-1|.
TGTGCCAGCAGTGAATCGTCCCTAATCGGCTACGAGCAGTACTTC
CASSESSLIGYEQYF
>TRBJ1-2|.|TRBV6-5|.
TGTGCCAGCAGTTACGGGCAGGTGCCCCTTTCCTTC
CASSYGQVPLSF
>TRBJ1-4|.|TRBV5-1|TRBD1
TGCGCCACCCGCTCAGGGGGCTTCGATGAAAAACTGTTTTTT
CATRSGGFDEKLFF